The clone carrying this TCR beta chain was found many times. The antigen is undetermined. At one end, the junction sequence differs from germline, possibly due to a read error. The CDR3 length is 12 residues. Germline CDR1 and CDR2: SGHTA and FQGNSA. The data were obtained in a study of T cell repertoires in cytomegalovirus infection. Study-wide context: CMV epitopes, recently identified HLA-C-restricted and well-studied HLA-B-restricted, were used. CMV infection and matching HLA type were both indicated by public TCR beta signatures. Study results and caveats: The response measured ex vivo was dominated by TCR beta clonotypes (HLA-C-restricted and CMV-specific). Of the TCR beta families, the public ones yielded a cumulative frequency that identified carriers of CMV plus the relevant HLA.

One entry per CDR3 protein, called by TCRdb with MiXCR from the reads. The table lists some 590,000 distinct CDR3 sequences, around two fifths of them singletons. Source: cultured PBMCs, taken from culture after CMV antigen stimulation. The chain is built from TRBV7-2 and TRBJ1-2; D unresolved. This TCR came from a human donor in good health (CMV status not recorded). Some clones in this sample may be carry-over from other donors' samples. The CDR3 nucleotides are TGTGCCAGCAGCTTACCGGCTGATGGGCACCCCTTC. The encoded protein is CASSLPADGHPF.